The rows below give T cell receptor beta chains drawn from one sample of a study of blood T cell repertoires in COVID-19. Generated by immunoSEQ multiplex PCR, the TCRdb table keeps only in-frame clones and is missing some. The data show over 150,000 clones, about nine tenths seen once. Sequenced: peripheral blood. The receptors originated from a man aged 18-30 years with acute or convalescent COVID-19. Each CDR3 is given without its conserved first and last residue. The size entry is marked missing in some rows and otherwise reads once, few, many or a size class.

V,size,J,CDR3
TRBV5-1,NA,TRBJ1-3,ASSSGTGRGRNIFFGNTIY
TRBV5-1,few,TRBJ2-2,ASSLVLGRALELF
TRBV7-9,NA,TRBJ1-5,ASSLDTNGIPARQPQH
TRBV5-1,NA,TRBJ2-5,ASSLRLAQETQY
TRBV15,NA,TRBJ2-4,ATSSLLPRGVNIQY
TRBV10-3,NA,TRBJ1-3,AISESEGRERSGNTIY
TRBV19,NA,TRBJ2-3,ASSSRTGGTDTQY
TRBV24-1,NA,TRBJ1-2,ATKGSRGVLDGYT
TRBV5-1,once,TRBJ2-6,ASSLEDPRDMVSGANVLT
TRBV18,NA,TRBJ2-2,ASSPRLRQVTGELF
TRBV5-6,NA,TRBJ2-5,ASSGEPGGETQY
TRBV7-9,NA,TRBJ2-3,ASSLNTGPGTDTQY
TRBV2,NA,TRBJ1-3,ASRTTGGNTIY
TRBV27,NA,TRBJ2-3,ASSPAGGGTDTQY
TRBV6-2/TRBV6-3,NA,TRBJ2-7,ASSYLGLAGLDSYEQY
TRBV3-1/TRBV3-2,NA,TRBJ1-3,ASSPDGNSGNTIY
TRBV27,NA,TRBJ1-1,ASSLSDSLNTEAF
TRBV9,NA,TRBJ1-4,ASSPGTAIHEKLF
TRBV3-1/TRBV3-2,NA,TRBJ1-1,ASSLKAARTEAF
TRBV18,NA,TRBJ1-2,ASTRGNYGYT
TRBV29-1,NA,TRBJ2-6,SVEGLAGANVLT
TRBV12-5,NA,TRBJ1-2,ASGSGQGVGPYYGYT
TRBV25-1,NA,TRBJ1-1,ASSGAYWDRGRNTEAF
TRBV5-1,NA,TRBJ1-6,ASSFTDSYNSPLH
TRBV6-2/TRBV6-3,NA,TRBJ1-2,ASSYAGTGGHGYT
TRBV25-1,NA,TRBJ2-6,ASSAQNGRSGANVLT